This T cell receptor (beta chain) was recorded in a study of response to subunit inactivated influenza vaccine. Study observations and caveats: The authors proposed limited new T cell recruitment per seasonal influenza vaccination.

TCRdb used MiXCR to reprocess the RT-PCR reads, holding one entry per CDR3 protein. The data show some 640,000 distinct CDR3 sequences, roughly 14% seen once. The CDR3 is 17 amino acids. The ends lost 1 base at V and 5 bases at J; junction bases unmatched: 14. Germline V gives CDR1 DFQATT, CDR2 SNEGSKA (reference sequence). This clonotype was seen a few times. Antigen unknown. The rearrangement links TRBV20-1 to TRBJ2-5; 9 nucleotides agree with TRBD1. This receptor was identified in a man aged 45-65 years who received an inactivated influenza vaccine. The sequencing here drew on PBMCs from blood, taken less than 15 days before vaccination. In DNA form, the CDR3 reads TGCAGTGCTAGAGCCCTACCGAGGACAGGGGCCGTGGAGACCCAGTACTTC. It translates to CSARALPRTGAVETQYF.